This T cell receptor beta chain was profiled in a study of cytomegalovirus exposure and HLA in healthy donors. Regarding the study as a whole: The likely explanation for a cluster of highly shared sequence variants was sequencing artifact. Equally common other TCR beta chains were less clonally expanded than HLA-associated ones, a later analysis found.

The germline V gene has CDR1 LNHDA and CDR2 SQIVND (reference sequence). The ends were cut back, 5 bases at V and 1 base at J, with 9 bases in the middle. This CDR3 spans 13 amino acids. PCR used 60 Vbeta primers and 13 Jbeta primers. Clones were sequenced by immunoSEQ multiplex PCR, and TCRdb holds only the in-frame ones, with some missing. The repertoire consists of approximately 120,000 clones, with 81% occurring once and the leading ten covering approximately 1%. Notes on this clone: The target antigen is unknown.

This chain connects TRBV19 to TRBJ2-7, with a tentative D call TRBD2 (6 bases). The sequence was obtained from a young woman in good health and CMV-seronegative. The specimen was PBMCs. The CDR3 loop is CASSRDWSYEQYF. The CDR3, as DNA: TGTGCCAGTAGTCGGGACTGGTCCTACGAGCAGTACTTC.